This entry lists 20 T cell receptor beta chains sequenced from one sample in a study of T cell responses to AZD1222 COVID-19 vaccine. Generated by immunoSEQ multiplex PCR, the TCRdb table keeps only in-frame clones and is missing some. The sample consists of 170,000 or so clones, about 91% of them appearing once. The specimen was peripheral blood, collected 28 days after the second AZD1222 dose. These receptors were collected from an adult who received the AZD1222 COVID-19 vaccine.

V is TRBV6-1 and J is TRBJ1-2, with 9 bases that match TRBD1. Germline CDR1 reads MNHNS; CDR2 reads SASEGT. Trimming took 4 bases from V and 8 from J; bases not matched to a gene: 8. There are 14 residues in the CDR3. CDR3 sequence reads: CASSAADRGRGYTF. The CDR3 DNA reads TGTGCCAGCAGTGCAGCGGACAGGGGCAGAGGCTACACCTTC.

Comment on this clone: Other DNA sequences in this sample translate to the same CDR3. The CDR3: CASSLFGSYEQYF. The CDR3, as DNA: TGTGCCAGCAGTTTATTTGGATCATACGAGCAGTACTTC. The chain has TRBV12-3 or TRBV12-4 and TRBJ2-7, with D uncertain. The CDR3 contains 13 residues. V lost 2 bases and J lost 4, with 9 bases in between.

The V and J genes are TRBV5-4 and TRBJ1-2; 8 bases match TRBD1. V lost 4 bases to trimming and J lost 4 bases; unmatched junction nucleotides: 6. CDR1 and CDR2 (germline): SGHNT, YYREEE (reference sequence). The CDR3 extends over 14 amino acids. The CDR3 is CASSRGQGPYGYTF. The CDR3 DNA sequence: TGTGCCAGCAGCCGAGGACAGGGACCCTATGGCTACACCTTC. Together with reference TRBV5-4 and TRBJ1-2, the CDR3 gives the full variable domain: ETGVTQSPTHLIKTRGQQVTLRCSSQSGHNTVSWYQQALGQGPQFIFQYYREEENGRGNFPPRFSGLQFPNYSSELNVNALELDDSALYLCASSRGQGPYGYTFGSGTRLTVV.

This clone was picked up one time. The rearrangement links TRBV5-1 to TRBJ1-1; the match to TRBD1 covers 9 bases. The CDR3 totals 13 residues. The V segment lost 8 bases and the J segment 1 base; nucleotides outside the gene matches: 3. The germline V gene encodes CDR1 SGHRS and CDR2 YFSETQ. The CDR3 DNA sequence: TGCGCCAGTCGGGACAGGGAGAACACTGAAGCTTTCTTT. It yields the protein CASRDRENTEAFF.

This chain joins TRBV29-1 and TRBJ1-2, with D unresolved. Per the germline V gene, CDR1 is SQVTM and CDR2 is ANQGSEA. With 8 bases removed from V and 0 bases from J, the gap between germline ends came to 13 bases. The CDR3 totals 13 residues. The CDR3, as DNA: TGCAGCACGAGACGGATTTCTAACTATGGCTACACCTTC. It encodes CSTRRISNYGYTF.

J is TRBJ2-2 and V is TRBV7-3; TRBD2 matches at 8 bases. From germline, CDR1 is SGHTA and CDR2 FQGTGA. The ends lost 5 bases at V and 6 bases at J; junction bases unmatched: 5. This CDR3 is built from 14 residues. CDR3 in amino acids: CASSPRGGSGELFF. The DNA for the CDR3 is TGTGCCAGCAGCCCCCGGGGGGGTTCCGGGGAGCTGTTTTTT.

V usage is TRBV19 and J usage is TRBJ1-4; D not certain. Germline V CDR1 and CDR2: LNHDA, SQIVND (reference sequence). V gave up 3 bases and J gave up 5 bases, with 10 bases separating them. This CDR3 is 14 amino acids long. The CDR3 nucleotides read TGTGCCAGTAGTATTGGAACCCCGAATGAAAAACTGTTTTTT. It is translated as CASSIGTPNEKLFF. Combining the CDR3 with reference TRBV19 and TRBJ1-4 gives the whole variable domain DGGITQSPKYLFRKEGQNVTLSCEQNLNHDAMYWYRQDPGQGLRLIYYSQIVNDFQKGDIAEGYSVSREKKESFPLTVTSAQKNPTAFYLCASSIGTPNEKLFFGSGTQLSVL.

The CDR3 here is CSVETGTGSYTF. DNA for the CDR3: TGCAGCGTTGAAACAGGGACCGGGAGCTACACCTTC. The rearrangement links TRBV29-1 to TRBJ1-2; D is possibly TRBD1 (6 bases). This CDR3 is built from 12 residues. The germline CDR1 and CDR2 sequences are SQVTM and ANQGSEA. V was trimmed by 2 bases and J by 9 bases, leaving 13 bases between them.

This clone was detected once. V gene TRBV9 combines with J gene TRBJ2-1; tentatively, D is TRBD2 (8 bases). The CDR3 has 15 amino acids. Germline values: CDR1 SGDLS, CDR2 YYNGEE. Trimming left V 4 bases short and J 9 bases short, with 20 bases between. The CDR3 sequence is CASSREGAQRGEQFF. DNA of the CDR3: TGTGCCAGCAGCCGGGAGGGGGCACAACGTGGTGAGCAGTTCTTC.

The chain carries TRBV21-1 and TRBJ1-2; the D call of TRBD1 is as the table states it, not checked on the DNA. TRBV21-1 is flagged as a pseudogene. This CDR3 has 14 amino acids. CDR3 sequence reads: CASSPSTGVGGYTF. The DNA for the CDR3 is TGTGCCAGCAGCCCGAGTACAGGGGTCGGTGGCTACACCTTC.

The chain is built from TRBV6-2 or TRBV6-3 and TRBJ1-4; tentatively, D is TRBD1 (6 bases). The germline V gene has CDR1 MNHEY and CDR2 SVGEGT. V dropped 4 bases and J dropped 0 bases, with 12 bases sitting between them. This CDR3 contains 16 residues. The CDR3 protein is CASSWGQVSTNEKLFF. The DNA for the CDR3 is TGTGCCAGCAGTTGGGGACAAGTCTCAACTAATGAAAAACTGTTTTTT.

The chain combines TRBV9 with TRBJ1-6; D not certain. Germline assignment: CDR1 SGDLS and CDR2 YYNGEE. V was clipped by 1 base and J by 7 bases, with 9 bases between them. This CDR3 is 14 amino acids long. The CDR3 protein is CASSVTGINSPLHF. CDR3 DNA sequence: TGTGCCAGCAGCGTAACCGGAATCAATTCACCCCTCCACTTT. Supplemented by reference TRBV9 and TRBJ1-6, the full variable domain reads DSGVTQTPKHLITATGQRVTLRCSPRSGDLSVYWYQQSLDQGLQFLIQYYNGEERAKGNILERFSAQQFPDLHSELNLSSLELGDSALYFCASSVTGINSPLHFGNGTRLTVT.

The chain is built from TRBV30 and TRBJ1-5; D is perhaps TRBD1 (6 bases). Germline V gene sequence: CDR1 GTSNPN, CDR2 SVGIG (reference sequence). V was cut by 0 bases and J by 0 bases, with 12 bases left in between. This CDR3 region has 16 residues. The CDR3 DNA follows: TGTGCCTGGAGTGTAGGGGGGGCAGATAGCAATCAGCCCCAGCATTTT. Amino acids: CAWSVGGADSNQPQHF.

The rearrangement links TRBV3-1 (or the pseudogene TRBV3-2) to TRBJ1-2; possibly TRBD1 for D (5 bases). V was pared by 0 bases and J by 7 bases, with 9 bases between. The germline V gene has CDR1 LGHDT and CDR2 YNNKEL (reference sequence). The CDR3 is 13 amino acids. CDR3 protein: CASSQDLGVGYTF. The DNA for the CDR3 is TGTGCCAGCAGCCAAGATTTGGGGGTTGGCTACACCTTC.

V gene TRBV21-1 combines with J gene TRBJ2-4; the table's D call, TRBD2, has no DNA check behind it. TRBV21-1 is tagged as a pseudogene. The CDR3 is 20 residues long. The CDR3 region has the DNA TGTGCCAGCAGCCTAGGGAGAAGGGATAGGCCTCGTAGGGCCAAAAACATTCAGTACTTC. Protein sequence: CASSLGRRDRPRRAKNIQYF.

The V and J genes are TRBV30 and TRBJ1-3; D remains unclear. V lost 0 bases, J lost 2 bases, and 5 bases lay in between. This CDR3 region has 13 residues. The germline gives CDR1 GTSNPN, CDR2 SVGIG (reference sequence). This CDR3 is CAWSVLTGNTIYF. CDR3 DNA sequence: TGTGCCTGGAGTGTATTAACTGGAAACACCATATATTTT.

The chain combines TRBV2 with TRBJ1-4, with D unclear. The V end lost 2 bases, the J end lost 7 bases, and 17 bases lay between the germline ends. This CDR3 contains 16 residues. CDR1 SNHLY and CDR2 FYNNEI come from the germline V gene. The CDR3 sequence: CASSELGSLSGEKLFF. The CDR3 DNA is TGTGCCAGCAGTGAATTGGGGAGTCTCTCGGGTGAAAAACTGTTTTTT.

Comment on this clone: This same CDR3 is encoded by further DNA sequences in the sample. Here the CDR3 reads CASSQGRDTGELFF. DNA of the CDR3: TGTGCCAGCAGCCAGGGCAGGGACACCGGGGAGCTGTTTTTT. The V call is TRBV6-5, the J call TRBJ2-2; perhaps TRBD1 as D (5 bases). The CDR3 loop spans 14 amino acids. Trimming cost V 6 bases and J 3 bases, with 11 bases left between them. Germline loops: CDR1 MNHEY, CDR2 SVGAGI.

This clone has only a few counts. The chain recombines TRBV7-2 with TRBJ1-6; TRBD1 matches at 8 bases. The CDR3 is 15 residues long. With 8 bases clipped from V and 6 bases from J, the junction kept 9 bases outside the gene matches. Germline V gene data show CDR1 as SGHTA and CDR2 as FQGNSA. As DNA, the CDR3 is TGTGCCAGCCGGGGACAGGTTGGGAGTAATTCACCCCTCCACTTT. It codes for CASRGQVGSNSPLHF.

This clone was counted a single time. V and J are TRBV28 and TRBJ1-1, with 8 bases that match TRBD1. With V trimmed by 7 bases and J by 4 bases, 8 bases remained unmatched. Looked up from germline, CDR1 is MDHEN and CDR2 is SYDVKM. This CDR3 is built from 14 residues. CDR3 sequence reads: CASNLQGGGTEAFF. DNA for the CDR3: TGTGCCAGCAACCTACAGGGGGGGGGCACTGAAGCTTTCTTT.